A selection of T cell receptor beta chains follows, all from one sample in a study of regulatory T cells in long-lasting Graves disease. Via MiXCR, TCRdb re-called the multiplex PCR reads, giving one row per CDR3 protein. The sample lists roughly 560,000 distinct CDR3 sequences, 15% to 20% occurring once. The data were also submitted as part of a second study, on T cells in Graves' hyperthyroidism and ophthalmopathy.

The sequencing here drew on peripheral blood mononuclear cells (PBMCs), taken at new diagnosis, from a patient treated with antithyroid drugs. Receptor source: a woman aged 35-60 years with Graves disease. Both conserved end residues are part of each CDR3. A D gene is named only where the DNA matches it firmly. Rows may omit the clone size; those that give it use once, few, many or a size class.

d_gene,j_gene,abundance,v_gene,CDR3aa,CDR3nt
-,TRBJ1-6,many,TRBV5-1,CASSPPEGSSNSPLHF,TGCGCCAGCAGCCCCCCGGAGGGGTCAAGTAATTCACCCCTCCACTTT
-,TRBJ1-5,few,TRBV6-1,CASSVDIYQPQHF,TGTGCCAGCAGTGTGGATATATATCAGCCCCAGCATTTT
TRBD1,TRBJ2-2,few,TRBV5-6,CASSLVGGSTGELFF,TGTGCCAGCAGCTTGGTAGGGGGCAGCACCGGGGAGCTGTTTTTT
-,TRBJ1-1,few,TRBV6-1,CASSTDTSTEAFF,TGTGCCAGCAGTACTGACACCAGCACTGAAGCTTTCTTT
TRBD1,TRBJ2-1,-,TRBV7-9,CASRRDWNRGEQFF,TGTGCCAGCAGGCGCGACTGGAACAGGGGTGAGCAGTTCTTC
-,TRBJ1-2,-,TRBV11-2,CASSLETAYTF,TGTGCCAGCAGCTTAGAGACAGCCTACACCTTC
-,TRBJ2-5,many,TRBV5-1,CASSTGPGETQYF,TGCGCCAGCAGCACAGGACCGGGGGAGACCCAGTACTTC
-,TRBJ1-1,many,TRBV20-1,CSAAELGANTEAFF,TGCAGTGCTGCCGAACTAGGGGCGAACACTGAAGCTTTCTTT
-,TRBJ2-2,many,TRBV10-3,CAISARDPVNSNTGELFF,TGTGCCATCAGTGCAAGGGACCCCGTAAACTCGAACACCGGGGAGCTGTTTTTT
-,TRBJ1-5,many,TRBV2,CASTDRNNQPQHF,TGTGCCAGCACCGACAGGAACAATCAGCCCCAGCATTTT
-,TRBJ2-1,many,TRBV4-1,CASSPYGPGDEQFF,TGCGCCAGCAGCCCTTATGGGCCGGGGGATGAGCAGTTCTTC
-,TRBJ1-1,-,TRBV20-1,CSAEGDGTEAFF,TGCAGTGCTGAGGGGGATGGCACTGAAGCTTTCTTT
-,TRBJ2-1,few,TRBV19,CASSIVGAWGYNEQFF,TGTGCCAGTAGTATAGTAGGCGCCTGGGGTTACAATGAGCAGTTCTTC
-,TRBJ2-1,many,TRBV12-3/TRBV12-4,CASSFSGVIDEQFF,TGTGCCAGCAGTTTTTCAGGGGTAATCGATGAGCAGTTCTTC
-,TRBJ1-1,-,TRBV5-4,CASTKELNTEAFF,TGTGCCAGCACCAAGGAACTGAACACTGAAGCTTTCTTT
-,TRBJ2-7,-,TRBV6-1,CASFQQGSYEQYF,TGTGCCAGCTTCCAACAGGGCTCCTACGAGCAGTACTTC
-,TRBJ1-5,-,TRBV2,CASSSWSNQPQHF,TGTGCCAGCAGTAGTTGGAGCAATCAGCCCCAGCATTTT
TRBD2,TRBJ2-1,-,TRBV7-3,CASSPGGGGGAPNEQFF,TGTGCCAGCAGCCCAGGAGGAGGCGGGGGGGCCCCAAATGAGCAGTTCTTC
-,TRBJ2-5,many,TRBV10-3,CAIRRDGTRETQYF,TGTGCCATCAGGAGAGACGGGACAAGGGAGACCCAGTACTTC
-,TRBJ1-2,few,TRBV16,CASSQSPGPRNYGYTF,TGTGCCAGCAGCCAATCCCCCGGTCCCCGCAACTATGGCTACACCTTC
-,TRBJ1-5,many,TRBV28,CASRSGGQGGNQPQHF,TGTGCCAGCAGGTCCGGGGGGCAGGGTGGCAATCAGCCCCAGCATTTT
TRBD1,TRBJ1-1,many,TRBV27,CASSFGGRGEIF,TGTGCCAGCAGTTTCGGGGGCAGGGGGGAAATATTT
-,TRBJ1-5,-,TRBV6-2/TRBV6-3,CASSYTGDPRDQPQHF,TGTGCCAGCAGTTACACCGGGGACCCGAGGGATCAGCCCCAGCATTTT
-,TRBJ2-7,few,TRBV18,CASSPRSYYEQYF,TGTGCCAGCTCACCAAGGTCATATTACGAGCAGTACTTC
-,TRBJ1-1,-,TRBV6-9,CASSYDARKNTEAFF,TGTGCCAGCAGTTACGACGCGCGAAAGAACACTGAAGCTTTCTTT
-,TRBJ1-1,many,TRBV3-1,CASSPPRGNTEAFF,TGTGCCAGCAGCCCCCCTCGTGGGAACACTGAAGCTTTCTTT
-,TRBJ1-1,-,TRBV20-1,CSARPTGTSATEAFF,TGCAGTGCTAGACCAACAGGGACGTCCGCCACTGAAGCTTTCTTT
-,TRBJ1-3,-,TRBV5-4,CASSLGGATGNTIYF,TGTGCCAGCAGCTTAGGAGGGGCGACTGGAAACACCATATATTTT
-,TRBJ1-5,-,TRBV19,CASNPRVNSNQPQHF,TGTGCCAGTAATCCCAGGGTGAATAGCAATCAGCCCCAGCATTTT
-,TRBJ2-7,-,TRBV27,CASSPLAGTYEEYF,TGTGCCAGCAGCCCTCTTGCAGGCACCTACGAGGAGTACTTC
TRBD1,TRBJ1-2,many,TRBV18,CASSPPGQGINGYTF,TGTGCCAGCTCACCACCCGGACAGGGGATCAATGGCTACACCTTC